Listed here are 29 T cell receptor beta chains from one sample, sequenced in a study of blood T cells in healthy people across ages. A second about 7 to 12 cycle PCR used barcoded and J-beta primers. Via MiXCR, TCRdb re-called the 5' RACE reads, giving one row per CDR3 protein. The repertoire holds fewer than 2,000,000 distinct CDR3 sequences, with about 39% as singletons. What was sequenced was blood. The origin of the receptors is a human donor in good health.

A few counts support this clonotype. The V call is TRBV11-1, the J call TRBJ2-4; 10 bases are shared with TRBD2. CDR3 length: 17 amino acids. After removal of 5 bases from V and 1 base from J, the junction contained 8 bases not matched to a gene. Germline V gives CDR1 SGHAT, CDR2 FQDESV (reference sequence). The CDR3, as DNA: TGTGCCAGCAGCCCCTCCGGGACTAGCGTCGCCAAAAACATTCAGTACTTC. The encoded protein is CASSPSGTSVAKNIQYF.

This chain uses TRBV4-2 with TRBJ1-2; D unclear. The CDR3 totals 16 residues. Germline V gene data show CDR1 as LGHNA and CDR2 as YNFKEQ. Trimming cost V 2 bases and J 1 base, with 14 bases left between them. In nucleotides, the CDR3 is TGTGCCAGCAGCCAATATCGATCCACGGATAACTATGGCTACACCTTC. Protein product: CASSQYRSTDNYGYTF.

This clonotype was detected a few times. The J gene is TRBJ1-2, the V gene TRBV20-1, with TRBD1 matching 7 bases. The CDR3 contains 13 residues. V lost 6 bases, J lost 2 bases, and 6 bases stayed unmatched. Germline assignment: CDR1 DFQATT and CDR2 SNEGSKA (reference sequence). This CDR3 reads CSARQGPNYGYTF. DNA of the CDR3: TGCAGTGCCCGACAGGGCCCAAACTATGGCTACACCTTC.

This clonotype turned up a few times. The chain links TRBV27 to TRBJ1-2, with TRBD1 identical over 7 bases. CDR3 size: 14 residues. V dropped 5 bases and J dropped 8; count of bases not matched to a gene: 11. Per germline, CDR1 MNHEY and CDR2 SMNVEV (reference sequence). This CDR3 is CASSTWDRPRGYTF. In nucleotides, the CDR3 is TGTGCCAGCAGTACGTGGGACAGACCCCGGGGCTACACCTTC.

V and J are TRBV7-6 and TRBJ1-1; 9 nucleotides align to TRBD1. CDR1 and CDR2 (germline): SGHVS, FNYEAQ. The V segment lost 5 bases and the J segment 4 bases; nucleotides outside the gene matches: 11. The CDR3 consists of 16 residues. The CDR3 DNA reads as TGTGCCAGCAGCCCCCGGGACAGGGATTTGTTCACTGAAGCTTTCTTT. Translated, it gives CASSPRDRDLFTEAFF.

The rearrangement joins TRBV29-1 to TRBJ2-1, with a tentative D call TRBD2 (5 bases). CDR1 and CDR2 (germline): SQVTM, ANQGSEA. Trimming took off 7 bases at V and 0 bases at J, with 10 bases between the two ends. CDR3 size: 13 residues. The CDR3 reads CSGGRSSYNEQFF. Here the CDR3 DNA reads TGCAGCGGCGGGCGTTCCTCCTACAATGAGCAGTTCTTC.

The gene calls are TRBV7-2 and TRBJ2-5; a possible D gene is TRBD2 (6 bases). This CDR3 has 17 residues. Per germline, CDR1 SGHTA and CDR2 FQGNSA. V dropped 1 base and J dropped 11 bases, with 26 bases sitting between them. Written as DNA, the CDR3 is TGTGCCAGCAGCTTAGTCTCCGGGACTGGCCCCTACAATGAGCAGTACTTC. Protein product: CASSLVSGTGPYNEQYF.

This clonotype was recorded a few times. The V and J genes are TRBV29-1 and TRBJ2-3; D might be TRBD2 (5 bases). The CDR3 runs to 11 residues. CDR1 and CDR2 (germline): SQVTM, ANQGSEA. Trimming pared 5 bases from V and 6 bases from J, leaving 9 bases between. CDR3: CSVRTGDTQYF. CDR3 DNA sequence: TGCAGCGTTCGGACTGGGGATACGCAGTATTTT.

V is TRBV12-3 or TRBV12-4 and J is TRBJ2-5; 11 bases are a match to TRBD2. The CDR3 spans 14 residues. Germline trimming cut 11 bases from V and 5 bases from J; bases unmatched to any gene: 10. The CDR3 bases are TGTGCCGTCGGTAGCGGGGGGGCCGGGGAGACCCAGTACTTC. Amino acid sequence: CAVGSGGAGETQYF.

Only a few counts were recorded for this clonotype. The rearrangement links TRBV13 to TRBJ1-1; a possible D gene is TRBD1 (5 bases). Germline CDR1 and CDR2: PRHDT and FYEKMQ (reference sequence). V lost 0 bases and J 2 bases, leaving 19 bases between the germline ends. This CDR3 is 18 amino acids long. CDR3 loop: CASSLGWGDPPSNTEAFF. The CDR3 DNA sequence: TGTGCCAGCAGCTTAGGCTGGGGGGACCCTCCTAGTAACACTGAAGCTTTCTTT. Full variable domain (remainder filled in from reference TRBV13 and TRBJ1-1): AAGVIQSPRHLIKEKRETATLKCYPIPRHDTVYWYQQGPGQDPQFLISFYEKMQSDKGSIPDRFSAQQFSDYHSELNMSSLELGDSALYFCASSLGWGDPPSNTEAFFGQGTRLTVV.

There are a few counts of this clonotype. The chain is built from TRBV5-1 and TRBJ2-4, with TRBD1 identical over 10 bases. The CDR3 runs to 16 residues. V was clipped by 1 base and J by 5 bases; unmatched bases: 6. Germline V CDR1 and CDR2: SGHRS, YFSETQ. The CDR3 region has the DNA TGCGCCAGCAGCTTGAATCCGGGGACAGGGGAAAACATTCAGTACTTC. Protein product: CASSLNPGTGENIQYF.

The chain is built from TRBV29-1 and TRBJ2-7; D perhaps matches TRBD1 (6 bases). Trimming cost V 5 bases and J 0 bases, with 8 bases left between them. This CDR3 has 12 residues. CDR1 is SQVTM and CDR2 is ANQGSEA in the germline V gene. CDR3 coding DNA: TGCAGCGTTACGGGACACTCCTACGAGCAGTACTTC. Translation: CSVTGHSYEQYF.

The chain joins TRBV19 to TRBJ2-2; D remains ambiguous. Per the germline V gene, CDR1 is LNHDA and CDR2 is SQIVND (reference sequence). V dropped 7 bases and J dropped 1 base, with 10 bases sitting between them. The CDR3 sequence is 14 residues long. CDR3 in amino acids: CASMRWRNTGELFF. The CDR3 bases are TGTGCCAGTATGCGGTGGAGGAACACCGGGGAGCTGTTTTTT.

This rearrangement joins TRBV20-1 to TRBJ1-2, with 10 bases fitting TRBD1. This CDR3 region has 14 residues. J was trimmed by 9 bases and V by 5 bases; bases with no gene match: 12. Looked up from germline, CDR1 is DFQATT and CDR2 is SNEGSKA (reference sequence). The CDR3 here is CSAVRQGAGGSYTF. CDR3 nucleotides: TGCAGTGCTGTTAGACAGGGGGCAGGAGGTAGCTACACCTTC.

This clonotype appeared a few times. The chain combines TRBV7-9 with TRBJ2-3, with 8 bases fitting TRBD2. V dropped 5 bases and J dropped 9; count of bases not matched to a gene: 10. The V gene's germline CDR1 is SEHNR and CDR2 FQNEAQ (reference sequence). The CDR3 sequence is 14 residues long. The CDR3 coding sequence is TGTGCCAGCAGCCCTACTAGCGGCCTAACGACGCAGTATTTT. Translated, it gives CASSPTSGLTTQYF.

V is TRBV7-6 and J is TRBJ1-2; 8 positions match TRBD1. The CDR3 is made up of 15 amino acids. V shed 5 bases and J 4 bases; nucleotides not matched to a gene: 9. In germline, CDR1 is SGHVS, CDR2 FNYEAQ. The CDR3 loop reads CASSKESGGGYGYTF. The CDR3 nucleotides are TGTGCCAGCAGCAAAGAGTCAGGGGGCGGCTATGGCTACACCTTC.

This clonotype was counted a few times. The V call is TRBV12-3 or TRBV12-4, the J call TRBJ1-5; D gene uncertain. V was clipped by 5 bases and J by 2 bases, with 7 bases between them. This CDR3 is built from 13 residues. CDR3 residues: CASSRSRNQPQHF. CDR3 bases: TGTGCCAGCAGTCGTAGTCGCAATCAGCCCCAGCATTTT.

This clonotype showed up just a few times. This chain joins TRBV7-2 and TRBJ2-7, with 15 bases matching TRBD2. Germline V gene lookup returns CDR1 SGHTA and CDR2 FQGNSA. The CDR3 is 20 residues long. Trimming at V came to 4 bases and at J to 0 bases, leaving 13 bases not matched to a gene. The CDR3 spells CASSSPRGLAGGQSSYEQYF. CDR3 bases: TGTGCCAGCAGCTCACCGCGGGGACTAGCGGGGGGTCAAAGCTCCTACGAGCAGTACTTC.

The chain employs TRBV27 and TRBJ2-1; D assignment may be TRBD1 or TRBD2 (6 bases each). Germline V gene lookup returns CDR1 MNHEY and CDR2 SMNVEV (reference sequence). CDR3 length equals 17 residues. V was trimmed by 5 bases and J by 1 base, leaving 18 bases between them. The CDR3 sequence is CASSPTGWGASYNEQFF. The CDR3 DNA reads as TGTGCCAGCAGTCCTACAGGTTGGGGGGCATCCTACAATGAGCAGTTCTTC.

The genes are TRBV7-2 and TRBJ1-1; 9 bases map to TRBD1. The length of the CDR3 is 16 residues. V shed 5 bases and J 5 bases; nucleotides not matched to a gene: 12. The germline gives CDR1 SGHTA, CDR2 FQGNSA. CDR3 coding DNA: TGTGCCAGCAGCCCAGCCTTACAGGGGGCGCGTACTGAAGCTTTCTTT. As protein: CASSPALQGARTEAFF.

The rearrangement joins TRBV28 to TRBJ2-5, with 9 bases matching TRBD2. The V gene's germline CDR1 is MDHEN and CDR2 SYDVKM. J was trimmed by 5 bases and V by 0 bases; bases with no gene match: 19. This CDR3 has 20 residues. The CDR3 here is CASSLWLAGRTSDSPETQYF. The CDR3 nucleotides are TGTGCCAGCAGTTTATGGCTAGCGGGGAGGACTAGCGATTCGCCGGAGACCCAGTACTTC. Using reference TRBV28 and TRBJ2-5 for the parts outside the CDR3, the full variable domain is DVKVTQSSRYLVKRTGEKVFLECVQDMDHENMFWYRQDPGLGLRLIYFSYDVKMKEKGDIPEGYSVSREKKERFSLILESASTNQTSMYLCASSLWLAGRTSDSPETQYFGPGTRLLVL.

This clonotype was observed a few times. The genes are TRBV7-8 and TRBJ2-3, with 13 bases lining up with TRBD2. This CDR3 spans 22 amino acids. Trimming took 2 bases from V and 0 from J; bases not matched to a gene: 17. Germline loops: CDR1 SGHVS, CDR2 FQNEAQ. CDR3 protein: CASSLRPGTSGVARTSTDTQYF. The CDR3 DNA is TGTGCCAGCAGCTTAAGGCCCGGGACTAGCGGGGTCGCACGTACTAGCACAGATACGCAGTATTTT.

V usage is TRBV3-1 and J usage is TRBJ1-5; TRBD1 matches 7 bases. Germline CDR1 reads LGHDT; CDR2 reads YNNKEL (reference sequence). Trimming took 1 base from V and 4 from J; bases not matched to a gene: 4. The CDR3 runs 15 residues. The CDR3 DNA sequence: TGTGCCAGCAGCCAAGTGGGGACAGATAATCAGCCCCAGCATTTT. This gives the protein CASSQVGTDNQPQHF.

This clonotype was observed a handful of times. V and J are TRBV7-2 and TRBJ2-1; no clear D gene. Germline values: CDR1 SGHTA, CDR2 FQGNSA. The germline V and J ends were trimmed by 3 bases and 10 bases, with 16 bases remaining between them. The CDR3 covers 14 residues. The CDR3 here is CASSFPGRAREQFF. CDR3 nucleotides: TGTGCCAGCAGCTTTCCCGGGCGCGCAAGGGAGCAGTTCTTC.

This chain joins TRBV5-1 and TRBJ1-3; no clear D. CDR1 and CDR2 (germline): SGHRS, YFSETQ. The ends were cut back, 4 bases at V and 0 bases at J, with 11 bases in the middle. There are 15 residues in the CDR3. CDR3 bases: TGCGCCAGCAGCGACGGACGTACCTCTGGAAACACCATATATTTT. Translation gives CASSDGRTSGNTIYF.

The sample holds many counts of this clonotype. V and J are TRBV28 and TRBJ2-5; 10 nucleotides align to TRBD2. The CDR3 runs to 15 residues. V shed 5 bases and J 5 bases; nucleotides not matched to a gene: 8. Per germline, CDR1 MDHEN and CDR2 SYDVKM. For the CDR3, the DNA is TGTGCCAGCAGTCCTAGCGGGGGATATGGGGAGACCCAGTACTTC. Translated: CASSPSGGYGETQYF.

The chain combines TRBV9 with TRBJ1-4; D possibly corresponds to TRBD1 (5 bases). This CDR3 is 15 amino acids long. V shed 2 bases and J shed 6 bases, with 14 bases lying between them. Per germline, CDR1 SGDLS and CDR2 YYNGEE. The CDR3 loop is CASSVAGTAYEKLFF. DNA for the CDR3: TGTGCCAGCAGCGTGGCCGGGACGGCCTATGAAAAACTGTTTTTT.

This clonotype appeared a few times. V usage is TRBV29-1 and J usage is TRBJ2-3; D ambiguous. The V end was cut by 3 bases, the J end by 1 base, with 14 bases between. CDR3 length: 15 amino acids. Germline-derived CDR1 and CDR2 are SQVTM and ANQGSEA. CDR3 region: CSVDSPVSGTDTQYF. CDR3 coding DNA: TGCAGCGTTGACTCGCCCGTAAGTGGCACAGATACGCAGTATTTT.

This clonotype was counted only a few times. V is TRBV28 and J is TRBJ2-3, with D possibly being TRBD2 (5 bases). CDR1 and CDR2 (germline): MDHEN, SYDVKM. CDR3 length equals 12 residues. V was shortened by 10 bases and J by 1 base, with 9 bases between the two germline ends. The CDR3 DNA reads TGTGCCACTCACGGGGGCACAGATACGCAGTATTTT. Translation: CATHGGTDTQYF.